This T cell receptor (beta chain) derives from a study of control samples from healthy donors and cancer patients. Using immunoSEQ multiplex PCR, the repertoire was profiled, and TCRdb retains in-frame clones only, with some absent. The sample holds about 55,000 clones, roughly 86% seen once. CDR1 and CDR2 (germline): MNHEY, SMNVEV (reference sequence). V was trimmed by 1 base and J by 5 bases, leaving 6 bases between them. The CDR3 has 13 amino acids. The rearrangement joins TRBV27 to TRBJ2-1; no definite D call. The clonotype comes from a man in his forties or fifties in good health. The sample taken for sequencing was blood. The CDR3, as DNA: TGTGCCAGCAGTTTATTTATCCACAATGAGCAGTTCTTC. Translated, it gives CASSLFIHNEQFF.